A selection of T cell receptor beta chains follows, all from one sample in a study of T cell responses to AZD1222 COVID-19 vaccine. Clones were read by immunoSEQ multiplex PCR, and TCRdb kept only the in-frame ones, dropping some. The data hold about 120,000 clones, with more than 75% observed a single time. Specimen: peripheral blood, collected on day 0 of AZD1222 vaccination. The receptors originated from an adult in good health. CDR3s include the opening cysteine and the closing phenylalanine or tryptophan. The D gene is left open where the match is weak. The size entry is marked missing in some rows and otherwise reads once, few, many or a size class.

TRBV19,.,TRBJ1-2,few,TGTGCCACCTGGATGGGCAGTTATGGCTACACCTTC,CATWMGSYGYTF
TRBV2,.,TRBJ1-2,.,TGTGCCAGCAGTGAAGGGATGAACTATGGCTACACCTTC,CASSEGMNYGYTF
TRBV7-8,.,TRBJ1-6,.,TGTGCCAGCAGCTCCCGGGGGACGGCGAGCAATTCACCCCTCCACTTT,CASSSRGTASNSPLHF
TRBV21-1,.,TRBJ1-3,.,TGTGCCAGCAGCAAAGGGGGGGCAGGGGGCGAATCGGGAAACACCATATATTTT,CASSKGGAGGESGNTIYF
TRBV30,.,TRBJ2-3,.,TGTGCCTGGAGTGGCTCCGGGACCACCAGCACAGATACGCAGTATTTT,CAWSGSGTTSTDTQYF
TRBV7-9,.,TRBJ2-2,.,TGTGCCAGCAGCCTGCCGATCGTATACACCGGGGAGCTGTTTTTT,CASSLPIVYTGELFF
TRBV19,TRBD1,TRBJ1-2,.,TGTGCCAGTAGTCTAAGACAGGGTGTCTATGGCTACACCTTC,CASSLRQGVYGYTF
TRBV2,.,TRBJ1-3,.,TGTGCCAGCAATTCAGGGGAAGGAAACACCATATATTTT,CASNSGEGNTIYF
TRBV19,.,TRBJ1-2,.,TGTGCCAGTAGTATTCTACAGGGTAGCTATGGCTACACCTTC,CASSILQGSYGYTF
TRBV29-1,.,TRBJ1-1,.,TGCAGCGTTGAAGATCGGGAACACCTCCCCCCTGAAGCTTTCTTT,CSVEDREHLPPEAFF
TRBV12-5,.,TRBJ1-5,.,TGTGCTAGTGGTACTCGTAATCAGCCCCAGCATTTT,CASGTRNQPQHF
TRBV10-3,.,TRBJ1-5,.,TGTGCCATCAGTGCTGGTTACACCCCGCGTCAGCCCCAGCATTTT,CAISAGYTPRQPQHF
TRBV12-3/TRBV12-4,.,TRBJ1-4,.,TGTGCCAGCGCCAGGGCGGGGGAAAAACTGTTTTTT,CASARAGEKLFF
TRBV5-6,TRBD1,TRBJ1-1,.,TGTGCCAGCAGCTTACCAGGGGGTTTGGGCACTGAAGCTTTCTTT,CASSLPGGLGTEAFF
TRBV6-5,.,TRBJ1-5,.,TGTGCCAGTTCTATCGGCCCCAGGGCCCAGCATTTT,CASSIGPRAQHF
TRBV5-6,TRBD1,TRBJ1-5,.,TGTGCCAGCAGCTTGCAGGGGGCCGGCAATCAGCCCCAGCATTTT,CASSLQGAGNQPQHF
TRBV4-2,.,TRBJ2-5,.,TGTGCCAGCAGCCAAGGAACGACTCGGAGCGGCCAAGAGACCCAGTACTTC,CASSQGTTRSGQETQYF
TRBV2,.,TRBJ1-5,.,TGTGCCAGCAGTGATAGGTTCGTGAATCAGCCCCAGCATTTT,CASSDRFVNQPQHF
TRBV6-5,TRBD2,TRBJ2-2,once,TGTGCCAGCAGTTTAAGCGGGGGAACCGGGGAGCTGTTTTTT,CASSLSGGTGELFF
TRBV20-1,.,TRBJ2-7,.,TGCAGTGCTAGTAAACTGACAGGAGACTACGAGCAGTACTTC,CSASKLTGDYEQYF
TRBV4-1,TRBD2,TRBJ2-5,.,TGCGCCAGCAGCCAAGGGACTAGCGGAACGAGATTCCAAGAGACCCAGTACTTC,CASSQGTSGTRFQETQYF
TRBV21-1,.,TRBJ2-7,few,TGTGCCAGCAGCAAAAACAGGGACTCCTACGAGCAGTACTTC,CASSKNRDSYEQYF
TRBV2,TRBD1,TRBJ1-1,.,TGTGCCAGCAGCGGACAGGTGAACACTGAAGCTTTCTTT,CASSGQVNTEAFF
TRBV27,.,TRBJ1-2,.,TGTGCCAGCAGTTTATCCTGGACCGGGACAAGCTATGGCTACACCTTC,CASSLSWTGTSYGYTF
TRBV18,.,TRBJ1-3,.,TGTGCCAGCTCACCAGGCAGTGCGATCTCTGGAAACACCATATATTTT,CASSPGSAISGNTIYF
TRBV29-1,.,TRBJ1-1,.,TGCAGCGTTGATGTTTGGAACACTGAAGCTTTCTTT,CSVDVWNTEAFF
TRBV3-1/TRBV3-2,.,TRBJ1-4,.,TGTGCCAGCAGCCAAGGGGGCGCGTATGAAAAACTGTTTTTT,CASSQGGAYEKLFF
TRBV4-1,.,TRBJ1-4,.,TGCGCCAGCAGCCCGAGGACAGTTTTTAATGAAAAACTGTTTTTT,CASSPRTVFNEKLFF
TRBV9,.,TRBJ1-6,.,TGTGCCAGCAGCGTAGGAGGGTTTTTAGATTCACCCCTCCACTTT,CASSVGGFLDSPLHF
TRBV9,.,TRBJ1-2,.,TGTGCCAGCAAAGGACAGTCGGATGGCTACACCTTC,CASKGQSDGYTF
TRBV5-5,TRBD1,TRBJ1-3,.,TGTGCCAGCAGCTTGAAGGGGGACAGGTCCGTATATTTT,CASSLKGDRSVYF
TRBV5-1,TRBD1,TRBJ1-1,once,TGCGCCAGCAGCTTTTGGGAGACAGGGGGAAGCACTGAAGCTTTCTTT,CASSFWETGGSTEAFF
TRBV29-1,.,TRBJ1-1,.,TGCAGCGTAGACACGACATACATGAACACTGAAGCTTTCTTT,CSVDTTYMNTEAFF
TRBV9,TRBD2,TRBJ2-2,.,TGTGCCAGCAGCCCAAGAACCGGGACTAGCGCTTACGGGGAGCTGTTTTTT,CASSPRTGTSAYGELFF
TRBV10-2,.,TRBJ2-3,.,TGCGCCAGCAGTGGGAAGACAGATACGCAGTATTTT,CASSGKTDTQYF
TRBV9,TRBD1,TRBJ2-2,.,TGTGCCAGCAGCGTAGTAGACCTTAGACAGGGGAAGTACACCGGGGAGCTGTTTTTT,CASSVVDLRQGKYTGELFF
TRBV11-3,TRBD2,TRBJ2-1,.,TGTGCCAGCAGCTTAGGATTGCGACTAGCGGGGGGTAAAAGCAATGAGCAGTTCTTC,CASSLGLRLAGGKSNEQFF
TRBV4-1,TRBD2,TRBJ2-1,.,TGCGCCAGCAGCCAAGTGGGAACTAGCGGATACAATGAGCAGTTCTTC,CASSQVGTSGYNEQFF
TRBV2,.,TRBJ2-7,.,TGTGCCAGCAGTGATTATAGGCAGACCCACTACGAGCAGTACTTC,CASSDYRQTHYEQYF
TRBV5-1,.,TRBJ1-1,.,TGCGCCAGCAGCACCACCAGGGGAGGGAACACTGAAGCTTTCTTT,CASSTTRGGNTEAFF
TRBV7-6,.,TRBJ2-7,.,TGTGCCAGCAGCTCGGGCCTATCCTCCAAGGAGCAGTACTTC,CASSSGLSSKEQYF
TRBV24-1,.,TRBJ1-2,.,TGTGCCACCAGTGATTTGTGTCGTTCGGGACGTGACTATGGCTACACCTTC,CATSDLCRSGRDYGYTF
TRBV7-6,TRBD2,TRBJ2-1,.,TGTGCCAGCAGCTTAGGTGCCAGCGGGGGGGCAAATGAGCAGTTCTTC,CASSLGASGGANEQFF
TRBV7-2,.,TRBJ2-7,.,TGTGCCAGCAGCACCAGTAACTTCAGGGCTAACGAGCAGTACTTC,CASSTSNFRANEQYF
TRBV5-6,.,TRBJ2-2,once,TGTGCCAGCAGCTTGGGACAGATAAGGCTTTATACCGGGGAGCTGTTTTTT,CASSLGQIRLYTGELFF
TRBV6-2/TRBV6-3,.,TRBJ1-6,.,TGTGCCAGCAGTTACGACAGGTCGGAGCGTTCACCCCTCCACTTT,CASSYDRSERSPLHF
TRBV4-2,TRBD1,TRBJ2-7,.,TGTGCCAGCAGCCAAGTGACAGGGTCCTACGAGCAGTACTTC,CASSQVTGSYEQYF
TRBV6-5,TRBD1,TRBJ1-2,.,TGTGCCAGCACCCCGGGGACAGCTTATGGCTACACCTTC,CASTPGTAYGYTF
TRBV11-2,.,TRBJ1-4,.,TGTGCCAGCAGCTTAGATCTGGGGGCGGGGGTCGGAGAAAAACTGTTTTTT,CASSLDLGAGVGEKLFF
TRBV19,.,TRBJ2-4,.,TGTGCCAGTAGTATAGATTCTTATGTCAAAAACATTCAGTACTTC,CASSIDSYVKNIQYF
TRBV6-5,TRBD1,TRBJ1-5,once,TGTGCCAGCACCTCCGCAGGCAGGGGGAATCAGCCCCAGCATTTT,CASTSAGRGNQPQHF
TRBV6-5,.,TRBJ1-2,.,TGTGCCAGCAGTCAACAGGGAATGTATGGCTACACCTTC,CASSQQGMYGYTF
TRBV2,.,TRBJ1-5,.,TGTGCCAGCGGGACAAGCCGGGCCCTTAGCAATCAGCCCCAGCATTTT,CASGTSRALSNQPQHF
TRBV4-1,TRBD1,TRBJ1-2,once,TGCGCCAGCAGCCAGGGGAACAGGGGGCGAGGGGGCTACACCTTC,CASSQGNRGRGGYTF
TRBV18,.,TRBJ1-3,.,TGTGCCAGCTCACCTGCAGAACGGAACACCATATATTTT,CASSPAERNTIYF
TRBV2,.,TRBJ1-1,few,TGTGCCACCAGCTTAGAACAGCTCATGAACACTGAAGCTTTCTTT,CATSLEQLMNTEAFF
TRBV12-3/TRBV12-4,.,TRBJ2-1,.,TGTGCCAGCAGCGGGGCCCTAAATGAGCAGTTCTTC,CASSGALNEQFF
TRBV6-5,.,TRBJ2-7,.,TGTGCCAGGGAAAGACTCCCGGGGGACTACGAGCAGTACTTC,CARERLPGDYEQYF
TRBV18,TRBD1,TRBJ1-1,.,TGTGCCAGCTCACCGATGACAGGGGGTACAATGAACACTGAAGCTTTCTTT,CASSPMTGGTMNTEAFF
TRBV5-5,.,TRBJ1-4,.,TGTGCCAGCAGCACAACAGGCACAACTAATGAAAAACTGTTTTTT,CASSTTGTTNEKLFF